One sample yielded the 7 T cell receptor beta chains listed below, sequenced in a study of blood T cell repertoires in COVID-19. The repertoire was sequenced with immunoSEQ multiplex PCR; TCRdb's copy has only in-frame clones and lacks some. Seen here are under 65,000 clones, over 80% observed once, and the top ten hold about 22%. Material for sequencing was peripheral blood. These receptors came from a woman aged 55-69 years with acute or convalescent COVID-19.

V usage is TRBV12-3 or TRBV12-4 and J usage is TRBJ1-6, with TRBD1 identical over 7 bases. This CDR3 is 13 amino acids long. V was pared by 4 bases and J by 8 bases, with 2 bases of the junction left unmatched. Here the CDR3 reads CASSSQGDSPLHF. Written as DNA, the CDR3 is TGTGCCAGCAGTTCTCAGGGGGATTCACCCCTCCACTTT.

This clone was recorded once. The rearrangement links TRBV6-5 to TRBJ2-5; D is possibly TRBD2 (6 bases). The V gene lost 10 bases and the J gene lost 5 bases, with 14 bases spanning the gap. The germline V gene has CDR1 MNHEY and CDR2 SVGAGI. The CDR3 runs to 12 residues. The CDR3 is CATGGKMETQYF. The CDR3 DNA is TGTGCCACCGGCGGGAAGATGGAGACCCAGTACTTC.

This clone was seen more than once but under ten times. CDR3 sequence: CASSYSRGSFTDTQYF. The CDR3 nucleotides read TGTGCCAGCAGTTACTCGAGAGGTTCCTTCACAGATACGCAGTATTTT. The V and J genes are TRBV6-2 or TRBV6-3 and TRBJ2-3; no definite D call. V was clipped by 0 bases and J by 2 bases, with 12 bases between them. The germline CDR1 and CDR2 sequences are MNHEY and SVGEGT. There are 16 residues in the CDR3.

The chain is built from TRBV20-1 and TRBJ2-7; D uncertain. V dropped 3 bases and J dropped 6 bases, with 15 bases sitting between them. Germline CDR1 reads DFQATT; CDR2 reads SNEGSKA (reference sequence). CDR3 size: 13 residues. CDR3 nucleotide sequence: TGCAGTGCTAGTCAGGAAATACAACCCGAGCAGTACTTC. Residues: CSASQEIQPEQYF.

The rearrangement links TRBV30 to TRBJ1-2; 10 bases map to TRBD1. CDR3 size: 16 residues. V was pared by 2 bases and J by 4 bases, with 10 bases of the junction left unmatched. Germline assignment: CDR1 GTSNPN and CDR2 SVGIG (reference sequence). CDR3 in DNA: TGTGCCTGGAGTTTAAACTCAGGGACAGGGGTCTATGGCTACACCTTC. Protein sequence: CAWSLNSGTGVYGYTF.

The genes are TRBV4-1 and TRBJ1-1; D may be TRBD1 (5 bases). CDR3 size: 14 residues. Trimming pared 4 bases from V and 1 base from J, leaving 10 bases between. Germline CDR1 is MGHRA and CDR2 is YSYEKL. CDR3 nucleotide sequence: TGCGCCAGCAGCCCAGGGCCTCGGAACACTGAAGCTTTCTTT. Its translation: CASSPGPRNTEAFF.

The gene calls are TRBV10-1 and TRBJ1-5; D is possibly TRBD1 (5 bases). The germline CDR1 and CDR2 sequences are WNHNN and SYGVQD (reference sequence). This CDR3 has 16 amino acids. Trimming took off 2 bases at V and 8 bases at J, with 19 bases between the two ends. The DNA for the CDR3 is TGCGCCAGCAGTGAGCAGGGCCTTTTTTGGTTGGAGCCCCAGCATTTT. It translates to CASSEQGLFWLEPQHF.